This section outlines one T cell receptor beta chain sequence together with its context. Its specific antigen is unknown. This sample was included in a study of T cells expressing NK-cell markers (dated by TCRdb to the early 2020s). At the level of the whole study: Three sorted T-cell subsets (CD3+CD56+NKG2C+, CD3+CD56+NKG2C- and CD3+CD56-NKG2C+) from roughly eight donors had their TCR beta-chain repertoires profiled. Among the eight sequenced donors, only one was HCMV-seronegative, while the other seven were HCMV-seropositive. The eight sequenced donors were randomly selected healthy volunteers, three men and five women. The libraries were sequenced on Illumina HiSeq 2000/2500, MiSeq or NextSeq, producing 2 x 150 bp reads.

HCMV-specific IgG was detected in serum with a commercial ELISA kit to determine HCMV serostatus. Peripheral blood mononuclear cells were isolated from blood by Ficoll density gradient centrifugation. TCRdb names Illumina HiSeq 2000 as the instrument used. The TCR beta cDNA libraries were made using 5'RACE template switching, a step that added both a universal primer site and unique molecular identifiers. cDNA synthesis was primed from the TCR beta constant segment, followed by two successive PCR amplification steps. The study's own analysis went as follows. MIGEC handled demultiplexing of the reads and grouping by UMI, while MiTCR was used to assemble and quantify clonotypes. Only TCR cDNA sequences supported by at least two reads were kept to exclude erroneous sequences. The tcR package was used for downstream repertoire analysis, and clonotypes were matched between fractions using CDR3 nucleotide sequence together with V segment. Antigen specificity was annotated against VDJdb with VDJmatch, allowing one amino acid substitution in CDR3. TCRdb reprocessed the reads and lists each CDR3 protein sequence as a single entry, with no DNA. The authors' filters were not applied to this entry. The sample table on file contains 150,000 to 200,000 distinct CDR3 sequences. The top ten clones comprise about 19% of the sample.

Its CDR3 holds 15 amino acids, cysteine through phenylalanine. DNA is not on record. The germline V gene yields SNHLY for CDR1 and FYNNEI for CDR2. Here is what the overall study found, with its caveats: Those dominant clonotypes were again the most abundant among CD3+CD56-NKG2C+ cells in a few donors, at about 25-60.1%. Whether the expanded NKG2C-expressing T cell clones were specific for HCMV antigens was left unclear. For roughly 6 donors, the dominant CD3+CD56+NKG2C+ clonotypes were among the top 10 CD8+ clonotypes and accounted for about 1.0-7.0% of CD8+ T cells.

Sequenced input: blood T cells: a sorted CD56 or NKG2C T cell subset, CD4+ or CD8+ T cells, or bulk PBMC T cells (not recorded which). The chain links TRBV2 with TRBJ2-1; checking the TCRdb D call of TRBD2 is not possible without DNA. The receptor comes from a man aged 18 to 69 in good health. For the CDR3, the sequence is CASSEGLVRVREQFF.